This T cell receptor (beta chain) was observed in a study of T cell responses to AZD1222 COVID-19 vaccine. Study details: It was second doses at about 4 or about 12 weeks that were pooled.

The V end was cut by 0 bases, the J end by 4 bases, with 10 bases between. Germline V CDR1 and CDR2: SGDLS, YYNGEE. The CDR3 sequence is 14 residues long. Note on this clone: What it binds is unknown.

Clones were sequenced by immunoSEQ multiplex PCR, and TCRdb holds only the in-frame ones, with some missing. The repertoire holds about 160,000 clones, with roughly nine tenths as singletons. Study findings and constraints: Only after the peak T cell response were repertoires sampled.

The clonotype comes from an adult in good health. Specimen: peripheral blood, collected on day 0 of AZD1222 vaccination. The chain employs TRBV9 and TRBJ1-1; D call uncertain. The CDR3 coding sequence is TGTGCCAGCAGCGTAGGGGTTTCGGGCACTGAAGCTTTCTTT. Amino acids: CASSVGVSGTEAFF.